This T cell receptor (beta chain) emerged from a study of vaccination effects on CD4 cells after COVID-19. Subsequent to ten to eleven days of culture, CD4+ T cells were isolated. Each person got two doses of an mRNA SARS-CoV-2 vaccine, BNT162b2 or mRNA-1273. The study's findings and limits: Substantial clonal contraction characterized both infection- and vaccine-induced clones late after vaccination.

Per the germline V gene, CDR1 is SGHVS and CDR2 is FQNEAQ. The ends were cut back, 0 bases at V and 9 bases at J, with 9 bases in the middle. This CDR3 is 13 amino acids long. The assay was immunoSEQ multiplex PCR, and TCRdb's table has in-frame clones only and misses some. The table shows over 9,000 clones, with approximately 76% occurring only once. Notes on this clone: Its antigen is undetermined.

The J gene is TRBJ2-1, the V gene TRBV7-8, with D possibly TRBD2 on 6 matching bases. The material sequenced was CD4+ T cells from PBMCs cultured without peptide, taken after COVID-19 vaccination. This TCR was recovered from a human donor who received a COVID-19 vaccine. The DNA for the CDR3 is TGTGCCAGCAGCTTAGCGGGGGGTGGTGAGCAGTTCTTC. Protein: CASSLAGGGEQFF.